This TCR beta chain was retrieved from a study of identifying expanded T cells in peripheral blood. As regards this clone: The antigen is undetermined.

Only in-frame clones appear in the TCRdb table, and some are missing; sequencing was by immunoSEQ multiplex PCR. The sample has 90,000 to 110,000 clones, 88% seen once; the top ten hold just under 8.5%. Notes on the study in general: Approximately 1.1 clones differed between technical replicates, versus around 16 and 19 over time.

V lost 5 bases, J lost 0 bases, and 10 bases stayed unmatched. This CDR3 has 16 amino acids. From germline, CDR1 is SEHNR and CDR2 FQNEAQ (reference sequence). The chain employs TRBV7-9 and TRBJ2-7, with 7 bases fitting TRBD2. Sequenced sample: blood. The receptor comes from a person aged 18 to 70 in good health. The CDR3 protein is CASSPTSAISSYEQYF. The CDR3 DNA follows: TGTGCCAGCAGCCCCACTAGCGCGATAAGCTCCTACGAGCAGTACTTC.